This T cell receptor (beta chain) was identified in a study of graft-versus-host responses after intestinal transplantation. Across the whole study: Transplant types were multivisceral, liver-intestinal, or isolated intestinal. All recipients were given anti-thymocyte globulin induction, and tacrolimus and steroids were then administered for around three years.

Study-wide points: The authors found GvH clones in recipient marrow, some appearing first in ileum or blood.

Only one count was recorded for this clone. CDR1 and CDR2 (germline): MNHNS, SASEGT. With 1 base removed from V and 4 bases from J, the gap between germline ends came to 11 bases. The CDR3 spans 15 residues. TCRdb keeps only in-frame clones here, not all; method: immunoSEQ multiplex PCR. The repertoire holds about 6,900 clones, with about 24% as singletons. Each mixed lymphocyte reaction held about 200,000 CFSE-labeled responders and about 200,000 irradiated violet-dye-labeled stimulators. After mixed lymphocyte reaction, dividing CD4+ and CD8+ responder T cells were sorted. The rearrangement joins TRBV6-1 to TRBJ2-1; tentative D call: TRBD2 (6 bases). This receptor was taken from a human patient who was an organ donor for intestinal transplantation. Material: alloreactive CD8+ T cells from a mixed lymphocyte reaction culture, obtained before transplantation. The sample's subset: CFSE-low proliferating T cells sorted from approximately 6-day pre-transplant mixed lymphocyte reaction (GvH or HvG direction). This chain's CDR3 is CASSEDGGKYNEQFF. As DNA, the CDR3 is TGTGCCAGCAGTGAAGACGGCGGGAAATACAATGAGCAGTTCTTC.